The text below deals with one T cell receptor (beta chain). As yet, its antigen is unknown. MiXCR was run by TCRdb on the multiplex PCR reads, yielding one entry per CDR3 protein. The table includes over 100,000 distinct CDR3 sequences, about 20% detected once. Axillary draining lymph nodes of breast cancer patients supplied the node samples. This sample stems from a study of breast tumors, draining lymph nodes, adjacent tissues. The V end was cut by 4 bases, the J end by 4 bases, with 20 bases between. CDR3 size: 17 residues. The germline V gene encodes CDR1 MDHEN and CDR2 SYDVKM. Study-level results: Most tumor T cells seemingly derive from lymph node, then expand in tumor. That most tumor T cells come from lymph nodes remained unproven. Tumors had less TCR diversity than lymph nodes, more than nontumor tissue.

Material for sequencing was axillary lymph node tissue. The V call is TRBV28, the J call TRBJ1-5; a possible D gene is TRBD1 (6 bases). The receptor comes from a female donor with breast cancer. Some clones in this sample may be carry-over from other donors' samples. CDR3 bases: TGTGCCAGCAGTTCCCCAAAGGACAGATCTATTAATCAGCCCCAGCATTTT. The encoded protein is CASSSPKDRSINQPQHF. Using reference TRBV28 and TRBJ1-5 for the parts outside the CDR3, the full variable domain is DVKVTQSSRYLVKRTGEKVFLECVQDMDHENMFWYRQDPGLGLRLIYFSYDVKMKEKGDIPEGYSVSREKKERFSLILESASTNQTSMYLCASSSPKDRSINQPQHFGDGTRLSIL.